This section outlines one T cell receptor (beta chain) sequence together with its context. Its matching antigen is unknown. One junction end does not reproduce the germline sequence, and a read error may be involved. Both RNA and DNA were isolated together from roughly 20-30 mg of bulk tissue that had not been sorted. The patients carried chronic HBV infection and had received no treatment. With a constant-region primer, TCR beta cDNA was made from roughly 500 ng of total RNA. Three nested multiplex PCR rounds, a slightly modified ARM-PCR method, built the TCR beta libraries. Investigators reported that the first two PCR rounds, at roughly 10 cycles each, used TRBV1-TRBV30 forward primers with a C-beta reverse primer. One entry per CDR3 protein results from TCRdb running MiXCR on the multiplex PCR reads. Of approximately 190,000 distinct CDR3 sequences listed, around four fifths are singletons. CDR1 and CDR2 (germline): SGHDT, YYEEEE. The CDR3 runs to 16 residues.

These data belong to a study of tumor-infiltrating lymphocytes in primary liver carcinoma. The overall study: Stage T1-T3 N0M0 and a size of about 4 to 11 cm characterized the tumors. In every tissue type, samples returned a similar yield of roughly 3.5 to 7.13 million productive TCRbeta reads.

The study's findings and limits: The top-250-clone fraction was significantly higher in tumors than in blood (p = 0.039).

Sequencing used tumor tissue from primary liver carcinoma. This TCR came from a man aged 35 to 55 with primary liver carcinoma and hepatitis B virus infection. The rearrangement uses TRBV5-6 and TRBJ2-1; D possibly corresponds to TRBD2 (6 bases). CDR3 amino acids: CASSFDGRGSYNEQLF. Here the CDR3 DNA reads TGTGCCAGCAGCTTCGACGGGAGAGGGTCCTACAATGAGCAATTATTC.